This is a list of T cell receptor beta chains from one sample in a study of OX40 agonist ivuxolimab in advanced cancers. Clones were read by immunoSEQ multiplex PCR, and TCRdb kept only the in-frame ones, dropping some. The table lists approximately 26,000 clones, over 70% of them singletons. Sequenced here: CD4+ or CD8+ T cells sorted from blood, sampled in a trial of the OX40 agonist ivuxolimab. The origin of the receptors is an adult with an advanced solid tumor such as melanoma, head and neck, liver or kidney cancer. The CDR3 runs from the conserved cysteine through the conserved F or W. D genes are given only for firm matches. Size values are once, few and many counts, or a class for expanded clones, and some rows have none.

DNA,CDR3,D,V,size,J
TGTGCCACCAGCAGGCCTACAGGGGGCCTCACTGAAGCTTTCTTT,CATSRPTGGLTEAFF,TRBD1,TRBV15,-,TRBJ1-1
TGTGCCAGCAGCTTGGAGGGGGGGCCATCGAACACTGAAGCTTTCTTT,CASSLEGGPSNTEAFF,-,TRBV5-6,-,TRBJ1-1
TGTGCCAGCAGTGGCCGGATGGTGGATGGCTACACCTTC,CASSGRMVDGYTF,-,TRBV25-1,-,TRBJ1-2
TGTGCCAGCAGTTACGTTGGGGATGGCTACACCTTC,CASSYVGDGYTF,-,TRBV6-5,-,TRBJ1-2
TGTGCCAGCCAGAAGGGGGCTCCTTGGTCACCCCTCCACTTT,CASQKGAPWSPLHF,TRBD1,TRBV6-5,-,TRBJ1-6
TGTGCCAGCAGCACCCCGCCTAGCTACAATGAGCAGTTCTTC,CASSTPPSYNEQFF,-,TRBV7-9,-,TRBJ2-1
TGTGCCAGCAGTGGGGGACAGGGGCGTTCTGGCTACACCTTC,CASSGGQGRSGYTF,TRBD1,TRBV2,-,TRBJ1-2
TGTGCCAGCAGCTTGGATCGGGGTTGGGGTCAGCCCCAGCATTTT,CASSLDRGWGQPQHF,-,TRBV5-5,-,TRBJ1-5
TGTGCCAGCGGCTTTACAGGGGGAGGGCCCCAGCATTTT,CASGFTGGGPQHF,TRBD1,TRBV5-6,-,TRBJ1-5
TGTGCCAGCAGTGTACCGACCGTCCAAGAGACCCAGTACTTC,CASSVPTVQETQYF,-,TRBV6-4,-,TRBJ2-5
TGTGCCAGCAGTCCGGCTCTCAGCTACGAGCAGTACTTC,CASSPALSYEQYF,-,TRBV27,few,TRBJ2-7
TGTGCCAGCCGAGGACAGGGGGGCACAGATACGCAGTATTTT,CASRGQGGTDTQYF,TRBD1,TRBV25-1,-,TRBJ2-3
TGTGCCAGCAGCGTCTATACAGGGGACGACACTGAAGCTTTCTTT,CASSVYTGDDTEAFF,TRBD1,TRBV9,-,TRBJ1-1
TGTGCCGCGGGGCCAGGGGAGGACGAGCAGTACTTC,CAAGPGEDEQYF,-,TRBV6-5,few,TRBJ2-7
TGTGCCAGCAGCGTGGAAGGGCGGGGGGGCACAGATACGCAGTATTTT,CASSVEGRGGTDTQYF,TRBD2,TRBV9,-,TRBJ2-3
TGTGCCAGCAGTTTCGGATTGACGGGGAGTACCTACAATGAGCAGTTCTTC,CASSFGLTGSTYNEQFF,-,TRBV7-9,few,TRBJ2-1
TGCGCCAGCAGCCCAGCTACTACACGGAGTTATGAAAAACTGTTTTTT,CASSPATTRSYEKLFF,-,TRBV5-1,-,TRBJ1-4
TGCGCCAGCAGTGACACAGGCGGTACGCAGTATTTT,CASSDTGGTQYF,-,TRBV4-1,-,TRBJ2-3